A single sample is the source of the 4 T cell receptor beta chains below, sequenced in a study of CD8 T cells in ankylosing spondylitis (dated by TCRdb to about 2017). The library was built by means of 5' RACE. Instrument used: Illumina HiSeq 2500. TCRdb passed the public sequencing reads through fastp at Q25 and MiXCR, retaining productive beta sequences. Duplicate CDR3 protein sequences are folded into a single record with the most common DNA and genes. A total of 100,000 or so distinct CDR3 sequences appear in this sample, 24% of them only once. The ten most abundant clones make up 10% to 15% of the sample. Sequencing was done on a sample of synovial fluid, either unsorted or a sorted T cell fraction (not recorded which). All receptors derive from a male donor with ankylosing spondylitis.

This clonotype has a count of ten or more. The rearrangement joins TRBV12-3 or TRBV12-4 to TRBJ1-1; no definite D call. The CDR3 has 12 residues. V was pared by 7 bases and J by 5 bases, with 11 bases between. The CDR3 here is CASIEEGTEAFF. DNA of the CDR3: TGTGCCAGCATAGAGGAAGGGACTGAAGCTTTCTTT.

About this clonotype: Sequence at one end of the junction differs from germline and may be a read error. This sequence joins TRBV10-3 and TRBJ1-2; 7 nucleotides agree with TRBD1. The CDR3 runs 14 residues. Germline V gene data show CDR1 as ENHRY and CDR2 as SYGVKD. Written as DNA, the CDR3 is TGTGCCATCAGTGAACAGGGGATTAACCATGGCTACACCTTC. It yields the protein CAISEQGINHGYTF.

The chain has TRBV28 and TRBJ2-3; a possible D gene is TRBD1 (6 bases). CDR1 and CDR2 from the germline V gene are MDHEN and SYDVKM. The V and J ends lost 5 bases and 6 bases respectively, with 18 bases between them. The CDR3 length is 15 residues. In DNA, the CDR3 is TGTGCCAGCAGTACCCGGACAGAAGGGACGGATACGCAGTATTTT. As protein: CASSTRTEGTDTQYF.

This clonotype occurred many times. The chain has TRBV20-1 and TRBJ2-1; 15 nucleotides align to TRBD2. Per the germline V gene, CDR1 is DFQATT and CDR2 is SNEGSKA (reference sequence). The CDR3 spans 15 residues. V lost 5 bases and J lost 7; bases outside the gene matches: 6. The CDR3 bases are TGCAGTGCTGCCTGGACTAGCGGGAGGGGTAATGAGCAGTTCTTC. It yields the protein CSAAWTSGRGNEQFF.